One and the same sample provided the 24 T cell receptor beta chains below, sequenced in a study of identical twins. TCRdb passed the 5' RACE reads through MiXCR, listing each CDR3 protein once. The table includes hundreds of thousands of distinct CDR3 sequences, about 12% detected once. These data were also filed under a second study, of yellow fever vaccine responses in identical twins.

What was sequenced was CD8+ T cells sorted from blood. These receptors were taken from a woman in her late teens or twenties in good health.

This clonotype was observed at least ten times. The chain is built from TRBV7-9 and TRBJ2-2; possible D gene TRBD1, 6 bases. CDR3 length equals 15 residues. The germline V gene has CDR1 SEHNR and CDR2 FQNEAQ (reference sequence). V lost 4 bases, J lost 7 bases, and 16 bases lay in between. The CDR3 region has the DNA TGTGCCAGCAGCTCACAGGAACAGGGTATCGGGGAGCTGTTTTTT. This gives the protein CASSSQEQGIGELFF. The full variable domain, completed using reference TRBV7-9 and TRBJ2-2, is DTGVSQNPRHKITKRGQNVTFRCDPISEHNRLYWYRQTLGQGPEFLTYFQNEAQLEKSRLLSDRFSAERPKGSFSTLEIQRTEQGDSAMYLCASSSQEQGIGELFFGEGSRLTVL.

The chain links TRBV9 to TRBJ2-7, with 7 bases fitting TRBD2. The CDR3 has 13 amino acids. In germline, CDR1 is SGDLS, CDR2 YYNGEE. Unmatched junction bases numbered 5, after V lost 2 bases and J lost 6 bases. The CDR3 spells CASSVGTNSEQYF. In DNA, the CDR3 is TGTGCCAGCAGCGTGGGGACTAATTCCGAGCAGTACTTC.

This clonotype was found a few times. The V call is TRBV9, the J call TRBJ2-1; 10 bases agree with TRBD2. The CDR3 totals 15 residues. Germline V gene lookup returns CDR1 SGDLS and CDR2 YYNGEE. With 4 bases clipped from V and 8 bases from J, the junction kept 9 bases outside the gene matches. In DNA form, the CDR3 reads TGTGCCAGCAGCCCACGGACTAGCGGCGTCTATGAGCAGTTCTTC. This encodes CASSPRTSGVYEQFF.

The J gene is TRBJ2-7, the V gene TRBV15; D might be TRBD2 (7 bases). V was trimmed by 0 bases and J by 6 bases, leaving 18 bases between them. CDR1 and CDR2 (germline): LNHNV, YYDKDF (reference sequence). The CDR3 consists of 16 residues. CDR3 in amino acids: CATSRDRGGAVGEQYV. The CDR3 nucleotides read TGTGCCACCAGCAGAGATCGCGGGGGCGCCGTCGGCGAGCAGTACGTC.

The V and J genes are TRBV5-1 and TRBJ2-7; 8 bases fit TRBD2. V lost 0 bases, J lost 2 bases, and 7 bases stayed unmatched. Germline loops: CDR1 SGHRS, CDR2 YFSETQ. This CDR3 comprises 16 residues. DNA for the CDR3: TGCGCCAGCAGCTTGGGGTTTGCGGGGGGCCCCTACGAGCAGTACGTC. As protein: CASSLGFAGGPYEQYV.

The chain has TRBV25-1 and TRBJ2-7; no definite D call. In germline, CDR1 is MGHDK, CDR2 SYGVNS. The CDR3 has 12 residues. V gave up 2 bases and J gave up 1 base, with 3 bases separating them. The CDR3 DNA reads as TGTGCCAGCAGTGAAGGGTCCTACGAGCAGTACTTC. Its protein is CASSEGSYEQYF.

This clonotype appeared a few times. The genes are TRBV16 and TRBJ2-5; no reliable D call. Deletions cut 0 bases from V and 1 base from J, with 6 bases between. The CDR3 has 14 amino acids. The germline V gene encodes CDR1 KGHSY and CDR2 FQNENV. The CDR3 sequence is CASSQSSAQETQYF. The CDR3 DNA follows: TGTGCCAGCAGCCAATCGTCAGCCCAAGAGACCCAGTACTTC.

This clonotype was observed a handful of times. This chain links TRBV5-1 with TRBJ1-3; unclear D gene. CDR1 is SGHRS, CDR2 YFSETQ, per germline. The ends were cut back, 4 bases at V and 0 bases at J, with 5 bases in the middle. The CDR3 sequence is 13 residues long. CDR3 in DNA: TGCGCCAGCAGCATCGACTCTGGAAACACCATATATTTT. This translates into CASSIDSGNTIYF. Supplemented by reference TRBV5-1 and TRBJ1-3, the full variable domain reads KAGVTQTPRYLIKTRGQQVTLSCSPISGHRSVSWYQQTPGQGLQFLFEYFSETQRNKGNFPGRFSGRQFSNSRSEMNVSTLELGDSALYLCASSIDSGNTIYFGEGSWLTVV.

This chain links TRBV7-9 with TRBJ2-7; TRBD2 matches at 7 bases. The V and J ends lost 4 bases and 0 bases, in that order; junction bases with no gene match: 9. The CDR3 runs 16 residues. Germline-derived CDR1 and CDR2 are SEHNR and FQNEAQ (reference sequence). CDR3 protein: CASSSLAGVLSYEQYF. The CDR3 DNA sequence: TGTGCCAGCAGCTCCTTGGCGGGGGTCCTCTCCTACGAGCAGTACTTC.

This clonotype appeared many times. DNA for the CDR3: TGCAGCGTTGAAACTAGCGGGGATTACGAGCAGTACTTC. It translates to CSVETSGDYEQYF. V gene TRBV29-1 combines with J gene TRBJ2-7; 10 nucleotides line up with TRBD2. The CDR3 loop spans 13 amino acids. J gave up 4 bases and V 2 bases, and 2 bases lay outside the gene matches. CDR1 is SQVTM, CDR2 ANQGSEA, per germline.

At least ten counts were recorded for this clonotype. V is TRBV4-1 and J is TRBJ1-1; D not certain. V lost 2 bases to trimming and J lost 1 base, with 11 bases between them. The length of the CDR3 is 15 residues. From germline, CDR1 is MGHRA and CDR2 YSYEKL. The CDR3: CASSQTSSKNTEAFF. CDR3 nucleotides: TGCGCCAGCAGCCAAACCTCTTCCAAGAACACTGAAGCTTTCTTT.

The sample holds many counts of this clonotype. J is TRBJ1-2 and V is TRBV28, with D hard to call. V shed 6 bases and J shed 5 bases, with 19 bases lying between them. Germline V gene lookup returns CDR1 MDHEN and CDR2 SYDVKM. The CDR3 has 15 amino acids. Here the CDR3 DNA reads TGTGCCAGCAGGCCACCGCTCGCCCTGGGGTATGGCTACACCTTC. This encodes CASRPPLALGYGYTF.

The rearrangement uses TRBV28 and TRBJ2-5; 9 bases are shared with TRBD1. V was pared by 4 bases and J by 5 bases, with 5 bases of the junction left unmatched. The CDR3 contains 14 residues. The V gene's germline CDR1 is MDHEN and CDR2 SYDVKM. DNA of the CDR3: TGTGCCAGCAGTTCCCGACAGGGGGACGAGACCCAGTACTTC. Translated: CASSSRQGDETQYF.

This clonotype has at least ten counts. The V call is TRBV3-1, the J call TRBJ2-1, with TRBD2 identical over 8 bases. Trimming took 1 base from V and 2 from J; bases not matched to a gene: 7. Germline CDR1 is LGHDT and CDR2 is YNNKEL (reference sequence). The CDR3 is 17 amino acids. CDR3 in DNA: TGTGCCAGCAGCCAAGTGAGCGGGAGTGCTCCCTACAATGAGCAGTTCTTC. Protein sequence: CASSQVSGSAPYNEQFF.

Many counts were recorded for this clonotype. The rearrangement uses TRBV27 and TRBJ2-6; TRBD2 might be the D (6 bases). Per germline, CDR1 MNHEY and CDR2 SMNVEV (reference sequence). The CDR3 totals 16 residues. Trimming cost V 7 bases and J 0 bases, with 13 bases left between them. Here the CDR3 reads CASTSGSLSGANVLTF. In DNA form, the CDR3 reads TGTGCCAGCACCTCCGGGAGCCTCTCTGGGGCCAACGTCCTGACTTTC.

This clonotype was counted only a few times. V gene TRBV2 combines with J gene TRBJ2-7; 8 bases are a match to TRBD1. This CDR3 contains 15 residues. Losses at the gene ends were 6 bases for V and 3 bases for J; bases not matched to a gene: 10. CDR1 and CDR2 (germline): SNHLY, FYNNEI. CDR3 coding DNA: TGTGCCAGCAGCCACGCCCCGGGACAGGACTACGAGCAGTACTTC. Its translation is CASSHAPGQDYEQYF.

The CDR3 DNA reads as TGCGCCAGCAGCCAAGATCCCCCGGGTCGAGAGACCCAGTACTTC. Translation gives CASSQDPPGRETQYF. The chain recombines TRBV4-1 with TRBJ2-5; D gene unclear. The CDR3 is made up of 15 amino acids. V shed 0 bases and J shed 4 bases, with 12 bases lying between them. From germline, CDR1 is MGHRA and CDR2 YSYEKL.

This clonotype was picked up many times. DNA for the CDR3: TGTGCCAGCAGTTTCGGGGAAAAACTGTTTTTT. The encoded protein is CASSFGEKLFF. The V gene is TRBV12-3 or TRBV12-4, the J gene TRBJ1-4; no reliable D call. This CDR3 has 11 residues. Trimming removed 3 bases from V and 8 bases from J, with 4 bases in between.

This clonotype appeared a few times. The chain employs TRBV27 and TRBJ2-2; D may match TRBD1 or TRBD2 (5 bases each). The CDR3 spans 13 residues. Germline lookup yields CDR1 MNHEY and CDR2 SMNVEV (reference sequence). Between the trimmed V and J ends, which lost 8 bases and 6 bases, there was a span of 13 bases. CDR3 coding DNA: TGTGCCAGCCGTCGAGGGGATGCCGGGGAGCTGTTTTTT. Its protein product is CASRRGDAGELFF.

This clonotype was recorded many times. This chain uses TRBV20-1 with TRBJ1-6; 7 nucleotides line up with TRBD1. The CDR3 consists of 15 residues. Looked up from germline, CDR1 is DFQATT and CDR2 is SNEGSKA (reference sequence). V was pared by 0 bases and J by 12 bases, with 11 bases of the junction left unmatched. In nucleotides, the CDR3 is TGCAGTGCTAGAGATCGGACAGGCGCACCGGAACCCCTCCACTTT. Its protein product is CSARDRTGAPEPLHF.

The V gene is TRBV20-1, the J gene TRBJ2-1; 12 bases line up with TRBD1. The CDR3 spans 14 residues. CDR1 is DFQATT, CDR2 SNEGSKA, per germline (reference sequence). The trim removed 7 bases at V and 5 bases at J, leaving 6 bases unmatched. The CDR3 nucleotides read TGCAGTGGCTGGGACAGGGGGCCCAACAATGAGCAGTTCTTC. The encoded protein is CSGWDRGPNNEQFF.

This clonotype was detected ten times or more. The chain uses TRBV28 and TRBJ1-1; D unresolved. This CDR3 is built from 14 residues. Looked up from germline, CDR1 is MDHEN and CDR2 is SYDVKM. The ends were cut back, 5 bases at V and 4 bases at J, with 14 bases in the middle. CDR3: CASSPQVLRTEAFF. CDR3 DNA: TGTGCCAGCAGTCCTCAGGTTCTACGCACTGAAGCTTTCTTT.

This clonotype appeared a few times. This chain joins TRBV7-6 and TRBJ2-1, with 9 nucleotides matching TRBD1. Trimming removed 3 bases from V and 8 bases from J; junction bases left unmatched: 2. The CDR3 length is 13 residues. Germline-derived CDR1 and CDR2 are SGHVS and FNYEAQ. The DNA of the CDR3 is TGTGCCAGCAGCTTTACAGGGGGCCATGAGCAGTTCTTC. Translating gives CASSFTGGHEQFF.

The chain has TRBV11-1 and TRBJ2-2, with no clear D. V was cut by 5 bases and J by 1 base, with 11 bases left in between. Per the germline V gene, CDR1 is SGHAT and CDR2 is FQDESV (reference sequence). This CDR3 is 15 amino acids long. CDR3 in DNA: TGTGCCAGCAGCCCCCGGGCAGGGAACACCGGGGAGCTGTTTTTT. Amino acid sequence: CASSPRAGNTGELFF.